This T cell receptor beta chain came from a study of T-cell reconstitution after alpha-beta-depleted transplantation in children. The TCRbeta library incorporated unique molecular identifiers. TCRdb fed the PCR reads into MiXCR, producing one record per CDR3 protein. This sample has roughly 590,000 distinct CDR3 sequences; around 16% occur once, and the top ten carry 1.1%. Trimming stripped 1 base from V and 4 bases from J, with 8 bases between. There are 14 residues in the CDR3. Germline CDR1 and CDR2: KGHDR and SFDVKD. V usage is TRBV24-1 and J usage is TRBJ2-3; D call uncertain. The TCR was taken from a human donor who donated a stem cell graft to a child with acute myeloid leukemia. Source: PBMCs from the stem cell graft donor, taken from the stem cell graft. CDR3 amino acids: CATSDLDGPDTQYF. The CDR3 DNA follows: TGTGCCACCAGTGATTTAGACGGCCCAGATACGCAGTATTTT.